The 30 T cell receptor beta chains presented below share a single source sample, sequenced in a study of T cell repertoires in aging, cancer and after chemotherapy. A mixed TRB-A/B primer pool amplified rearranged TRB by multiplex touch-down PCR. TCRdb independently ran MiXCR on the multiplex PCR reads; one entry per CDR3 protein. The sample holds 7,200 or so distinct CDR3 sequences; 20% to 25% are singletons and the top ten take more than 8%. The template was genomic DNA from peripheral blood, not RNA. Source material: blood. The receptors come from a human donor with a blood cancer.

The rearrangement joins TRBV6-1 to TRBJ2-3; D might be TRBD2 (5 bases). The CDR3 spans 16 residues. Per the germline V gene, CDR1 is MNHNS and CDR2 is SASEGT. V gave up 1 base and J gave up 4 bases, with 15 bases separating them. The CDR3 nucleotides are TGTGCCAGCAGTGAAGGGGTGTCGGGGATCTCAGATACGCAGTATTTT. This codes for CASSEGVSGISDTQYF.

This CDR3 reads CSARQDRAETQYF. CDR3 bases: TGCAGTGCTAGACAGGACAGGGCGGAGACCCAGTACTTC. The chain has TRBV20-1 and TRBJ2-5; 8 bases are a match to TRBD1. J gave up 5 bases and V 2 bases, and 4 bases lay outside the gene matches. Germline V lookup: CDR1 DFQATT, CDR2 SNEGSKA (reference sequence). The CDR3 sequence is 13 residues long.

The chain joins TRBV5-4 to TRBJ1-3, with a weak D call TRBD1 (5 bases). Germline V gives CDR1 SGHNT, CDR2 YYREEE (reference sequence). CDR3 length equals 18 residues. Deletions cut 1 base from V and 3 bases from J, with 20 bases between. The CDR3 loop reads CASSLQGLRPRGGNTIYF. CDR3 DNA: TGTGCCAGCAGCTTGCAGGGACTCCGTCCAAGGGGTGGAAACACCATATATTTT.

CDR3 nucleotide sequence: TGTGCCAGCAGTGATGGGACAGGCTCCCTGGGCAATGAGCAGTTCTTC. Its protein product is CASSDGTGSLGNEQFF. The chain carries TRBV6-1 and TRBJ2-1; 8 nucleotides line up with TRBD1. The CDR3 extends over 16 amino acids. CDR1 is MNHNS and CDR2 is SASEGT in the germline V gene. Trimming removed 3 bases from V and 6 bases from J; junction bases left unmatched: 10.

This sequence joins TRBV5-5 and TRBJ1-3; D is ambiguous. This CDR3 has 15 amino acids. Germline values: CDR1 SGHKS, CDR2 YYEKEE (reference sequence). The V end lost 5 bases, the J end lost 3 bases, and 15 bases lay between the germline ends. DNA of the CDR3: TGTGCCAGCAGTTCCCTCCCGAGAGGTGGAAACACCATATATTTT. Its protein is CASSSLPRGGNTIYF.

V gene TRBV6-2 or TRBV6-3 combines with J gene TRBJ1-2, with 7 nucleotides matching TRBD1. With 2 bases clipped from V and 6 bases from J, the junction kept 9 bases outside the gene matches. CDR3 length equals 15 residues. Germline V gene lookup returns CDR1 MNHEY and CDR2 SVGEGT. The CDR3 loop reads CASSYATDRVNGYTF. CDR3 sequence (DNA): TGTGCCAGCAGTTACGCGACCGACAGGGTTAATGGCTACACCTTC.

Within the sample, this clonotype is medium-sized. The chain employs TRBV11-1 and TRBJ2-1; D gene ambiguous. CDR3 length: 15 residues. Looked up from germline, CDR1 is SGHAT and CDR2 is FQDESV (reference sequence). The V end lost 5 bases, the J end lost 8 bases, and 19 bases lay between the germline ends. In DNA form, the CDR3 reads TGTGCCAGCAGCCCAAGGCCTAGTGGTAGTTATGAGCAGTTCTTC. Translating gives CASSPRPSGSYEQFF.

This chain uses TRBV7-2 with TRBJ2-2; D perhaps matches TRBD2 (6 bases). Deletions cut 6 bases from V and 6 bases from J, with 11 bases between. The CDR3 consists of 13 residues. Germline V gene lookup returns CDR1 SGHTA and CDR2 FQGNSA. This CDR3 reads CASSSTSPGELFF. As DNA, the CDR3 is TGTGCCAGCAGTTCTACTAGCCCCGGGGAGCTGTTTTTT.

This clonotype is labeled medium-sized. The chain employs TRBV27 and TRBJ1-1, with TRBD1 matching 8 bases. Germline V gene lookup returns CDR1 MNHEY and CDR2 SMNVEV (reference sequence). Losses at the gene ends were 5 bases for V and 1 base for J; bases not matched to a gene: 18. This CDR3 is 19 amino acids long. The CDR3 DNA follows: TGTGCCAGCAGTAGGCGTTATTGGGATCAGGGGGCAACGAACACTGAAGCTTTCTTT. Translation: CASSRRYWDQGATNTEAFF.

By its share, this clonotype is medium-sized. J is TRBJ1-6 and V is TRBV27; D is unresolved. Trimming removed 6 bases from V and 7 bases from J, with 13 bases in between. Germline CDR1 is MNHEY and CDR2 is SMNVEV (reference sequence). This CDR3 has 14 amino acids. The CDR3 DNA sequence: TGTGCCAGCAGATTAAGTAGGCCCAATTCACCCCTCCACTTT. This sequence encodes CASRLSRPNSPLHF.

The chain uses TRBV20-1 and TRBJ2-5, with 11 bases lining up with TRBD1. Trimming took 6 bases from V and 7 from J; bases not matched to a gene: 10. The CDR3 spans 14 residues. The germline gives CDR1 DFQATT, CDR2 SNEGSKA (reference sequence). The CDR3 loop is CSAAGTGGVRTQYF. CDR3 DNA: TGCAGTGCGGCCGGGACAGGGGGGGTGAGGACCCAGTACTTC.

The genes are TRBV6-5 and TRBJ1-2, with D maybe TRBD1 (5 bases). The CDR3 is made up of 16 amino acids. Germline V lookup: CDR1 MNHEY, CDR2 SVGAGI. The V and J ends lost 5 bases and 6 bases respectively, with 22 bases between them. The CDR3: CASSPLQGPQLNGYTF. CDR3 DNA: TGTGCCAGCAGTCCATTGCAGGGTCCTCAACTGAATGGCTACACCTTC.

The sample holds a few counts of this clonotype. This sequence joins TRBV6-5 and TRBJ1-5; 7 bases are shared with TRBD1. V gave up 5 bases and J gave up 0 bases; unmatched junction bases: 4. Germline V gives CDR1 MNHEY, CDR2 SVGAGI. This CDR3 spans 15 amino acids. This CDR3 is CASSETGVSNQPQHF. CDR3 DNA sequence: TGTGCCAGCAGTGAAACAGGGGTTAGCAATCAGCCCCAGCATTTT.

This clonotype is termed medium-sized. The chain couples TRBV6-5 to TRBJ2-4, with D tentatively TRBD2 (6 bases). Deletions cut 7 bases from V and 0 bases from J, with 10 bases between. Germline V CDR1 and CDR2: MNHEY, SVGAGI. The CDR3 has 14 amino acids. This chain's CDR3 is CASTHGGAKNIQYF. Here the CDR3 DNA reads TGTGCCAGCACCCACGGGGGAGCCAAAAACATTCAGTACTTC.

This clonotype appeared a few times. The chain carries TRBV27 and TRBJ1-1; a weak D match, TRBD1 (6 bases). V gave up 4 bases and J gave up 4 bases, with 10 bases separating them. CDR1 is MNHEY and CDR2 is SMNVEV in the germline V gene (reference sequence). The CDR3 covers 13 residues. CDR3 DNA: TGTGCCAGCAGTTACCAGGGGAGCACTGAAGCTTTCTTT. Translated: CASSYQGSTEAFF.

The chain joins TRBV5-1 to TRBJ2-3; D is undetermined. The CDR3 totals 15 residues. V was shortened by 5 bases and J by 4 bases, with 17 bases between the two germline ends. CDR1 and CDR2 (germline): SGHRS, YFSETQ. CDR3 residues: CASREWASKPDTQYF. In DNA form, the CDR3 reads TGCGCCAGCAGGGAGTGGGCATCTAAGCCAGATACGCAGTATTTT. The entire variable domain, with the rest obtained from reference TRBV5-1 and TRBJ2-3, is as follows: KAGVTQTPRYLIKTRGQQVTLSCSPISGHRSVSWYQQTPGQGLQFLFEYFSETQRNKGNFPGRFSGRQFSNSRSEMNVSTLELGDSALYLCASREWASKPDTQYFGPGTRLTVL.

This clonotype is termed medium-sized. V usage is TRBV18 and J usage is TRBJ2-3; 9 bases align to TRBD1. The V gene's germline CDR1 is KGHSH and CDR2 LQKENI. This CDR3 comprises 17 residues. Unmatched junction bases numbered 11, after V lost 6 bases and J lost 1 base. The CDR3 DNA reads as TGTGCCAGCTCGCACCGACTGACAGGGGGGGGCACAGATACGCAGTATTTT. This translates into CASSHRLTGGGTDTQYF.

This clonotype turned up a few times. The chain combines TRBV6-4 with TRBJ1-1; the D is unclear. Between the trimmed V and J ends, which lost 2 bases and 8 bases, there was a span of 9 bases. Germline CDR1 is MRHNA and CDR2 is SNTAGT. The CDR3 has 12 residues. The CDR3 DNA reads TGTGCCAGCAGTGACAGGCTCGGCGAAGCTTTCTTT. The encoded protein is CASSDRLGEAFF.

The table lists this clonotype with a few counts. The chain recombines TRBV10-3 with TRBJ2-3; 8 bases are shared with TRBD1. The V gene's germline CDR1 is ENHRY and CDR2 SYGVKD. The CDR3 is 15 residues long. V lost 10 bases, J lost 7 bases, and 16 bases stayed unmatched. CDR3 region: CATTGGPLAPYTQYF. CDR3 DNA: TGTGCCACCACAGGGGGGCCGTTGGCCCCCTATACGCAGTATTTT.

Comments on this clonotype: This may come from a read error, since a much larger clone is one base off. The chain carries TRBV6-5 and TRBJ1-2; unclear D gene. The CDR3 is 12 amino acids. With 2 bases removed from V and 13 bases from J, the gap between germline ends came to 14 bases. Germline V gene data show CDR1 as MNHEY and CDR2 as SVGAGI. In DNA, the CDR3 is TGTGCCAGCAGTTACAGAAGGGATGGCCTCACCTTC. Amino acid sequence: CASSYRRDGLTF.

The chain carries TRBV20-1 and TRBJ1-5; 10 bases line up with TRBD1. The CDR3 spans 14 residues. V shed 1 base and J 4 bases; nucleotides not matched to a gene: 1. Germline CDR1 reads DFQATT; CDR2 reads SNEGSKA (reference sequence). The CDR3 DNA follows: TGCAGTGCTAGAGGGGACAGGGGAAATCAGCCCCAGCATTTT. This gives the protein CSARGDRGNQPQHF.

A note on this clonotype: A clone one base away is much larger, so this may be a read error. The chain joins TRBV7-6 to TRBJ2-1; D remains ambiguous. CDR1 and CDR2 from the germline V gene are SGHVS and FNYEAQ. CDR3 length: 11 amino acids. CDR3 protein: CASSFKDEQSF. In DNA form, the CDR3 reads TGTGCCAGCAGCTTTAAGGATGAGCAGTCCTTC.

The rearrangement links TRBV27 to TRBJ2-3; 8 bases are shared with TRBD2. The CDR3 covers 13 residues. Germline V gene lookup returns CDR1 MNHEY and CDR2 SMNVEV (reference sequence). J lost 4 bases, V lost 8 bases, and 5 bases had no gene match. CDR3 in amino acids: CASGTGGPDTQYF. Here the CDR3 DNA reads TGTGCCAGCGGGACGGGAGGGCCAGATACGCAGTATTTT.

Only a few counts were recorded for this clonotype. This sequence joins TRBV28 and TRBJ2-5; D perhaps matches TRBD2 (7 bases). Germline V gene lookup returns CDR1 MDHEN and CDR2 SYDVKM. The CDR3 has 15 amino acids. V lost 5 bases to trimming and J lost 4 bases, with 17 bases between them. The CDR3 DNA follows: TGTGCCAGCAGTCCCTTGCTGGGGGGGCGAGAGACCCAGTACTTC. It encodes CASSPLLGGRETQYF.

By share, this clonotype ranks as medium-sized (0.01 to 0.1%). The V gene is TRBV15, the J gene TRBJ2-7; no firm D call. The CDR3 has 14 amino acids. CDR1 is LNHNV and CDR2 is YYDKDF in the germline V gene (reference sequence). The germline V and J ends were trimmed by 1 base and 2 bases, with 9 bases remaining between them. CDR3 bases: TGTGCCACCAGCAGAGTGGACGAGACCTACGAGCAGTACTTC. This translates into CATSRVDETYEQYF.

V and J are TRBV14 and TRBJ2-2, with 9 bases matching TRBD1. The CDR3 runs 15 residues. J lost 5 bases, V lost 4 bases, and 5 bases had no gene match. Germline-derived CDR1 and CDR2 are SGHDN and FVKESK. Here the CDR3 reads CASSPRDRATGELFF. CDR3 DNA sequence: TGTGCCAGCAGCCCTAGGGACAGGGCGACCGGGGAGCTGTTTTTT.

This clonotype was seen more than once but under ten times. The rearrangement links TRBV4-1 to TRBJ1-4, with TRBD1 matching 7 bases. This CDR3 comprises 18 residues. The V gene end was trimmed by 0 bases and the J gene end by 0 bases; junction bases not matched to a gene: 7. The germline CDR1 and CDR2 sequences are MGHRA and YSYEKL. The CDR3 here is CASSQDRQGLTTNEKLFF. CDR3 DNA: TGCGCCAGCAGCCAAGATCGACAGGGCTTAACAACTAATGAAAAACTGTTTTTT.

This clonotype is classed as medium-sized. This chain connects TRBV27 to TRBJ1-5; 7 bases fit TRBD1. CDR1 and CDR2 from the germline V gene are MNHEY and SMNVEV (reference sequence). After removal of 0 bases from V and 2 bases from J, the junction contained 7 bases not matched to a gene. The CDR3 extends over 17 amino acids. As DNA, the CDR3 is TGTGCCAGCAGTTTATCATCCAGGGGGGCGGGCAATCAGCCCCAGCATTTT. It codes for CASSLSSRGAGNQPQHF.

The chain has TRBV7-2 and TRBJ2-1; 9 bases are shared with TRBD1. Germline CDR1 and CDR2: SGHTA and FQGNSA. There are 16 residues in the CDR3. V gave up 5 bases and J gave up 0 bases; unmatched junction bases: 5. The CDR3 bases are TGTGCCAGCAGCCTGGGGACAGGGAGCTCCTACAATGAGCAGTTCTTC. Translated, it gives CASSLGTGSSYNEQFF.

The chain carries TRBV6-2 or TRBV6-3 and TRBJ2-1, with 8 bases fitting TRBD2. The ends lost 8 bases at V and 8 bases at J; junction bases unmatched: 8. Germline values: CDR1 MNHEY, CDR2 SVGEGT. CDR3 length: 13 residues. The CDR3 nucleotides read TGTGCCAGCGAAAGCGGGAGTCGGGATGAGCAGTTCTTC. This translates into CASESGSRDEQFF.